Listed below are T cell receptor beta chains from one sample, sequenced in a study of T-cell reconstitution after alpha-beta-depleted transplantation in children. TCRdb redid the calling of the PCR reads with MiXCR, one entry per CDR3 protein. The sample yields a few hundred thousand distinct CDR3 sequences, 25% to 30% seen once. The material sequenced was PBMCs, taken before TCRalphabeta/CD19-depleted stem cell transplant. Source of these receptors: a boy younger than two with Wiskott-Aldrich syndrome, due to receive a stem cell transplant. The CDR3 runs from the conserved cysteine through the conserved F or W. A D gene is named only where the DNA matches it firmly. Expanded clones get a size class; other rows say once, few or many, or leave the size out.

j_gene | d_gene | v_gene | abundance | len | CDR3nt | CDR3aa
TRBJ2-7 | TRBD2 | TRBV5-1 | many | 14 | TGCGCCAGCAGCTCAAGCGGGAGCTCCTACGAGCAGTACTTC | CASSSSGSSYEQYF
TRBJ1-1 | TRBD1 | TRBV5-1 | . | 14 | TGCGCCAGCAGCGCCCCGGACAGGGGCACTGAAGCTTTCTTT | CASSAPDRGTEAFF
TRBJ2-1 | . | TRBV7-8 | . | 15 | TGTGCCAGCAGCTTAGTGCGGGGCCGTTACAATGAGCAGTTCTTC | CASSLVRGRYNEQFF
TRBJ1-2 | TRBD1 | TRBV5-1 | few | 14 | TGCGCCAGCAGCGCTAACAGGGGCGGGTATGGCTACACCTTC | CASSANRGGYGYTF
TRBJ2-3 | TRBD1 | TRBV7-6 | few | 17 | TGTGCCAGCAGCTCCTCCTCCCGACAGGGGACCACAGATACGCAGTATTTT | CASSSSSRQGTTDTQYF
TRBJ2-1 | . | TRBV10-3 | few | 16 | TGTGCCATCAGTGAGTCCGGGACTGTTCTCTACAATGAGCAGTTCTTC | CAISESGTVLYNEQFF
TRBJ2-4 | . | TRBV5-1 | . | 15 | TGCGCCAGTAACCGAGGAGAGGGGTCCAAAAACATTCAGTACTTC | CASNRGEGSKNIQYF
TRBJ2-3 | . | TRBV7-2 | . | 14 | TGTGCCAGCAGCTTTCGGGAGCGGACAGATACGCAGTATTTT | CASSFRERTDTQYF
TRBJ2-5 | TRBD2 | TRBV11-2 | . | 15 | TGTGCCAGCAGCGTAGCGGGAGGGCCGCGGGAGACCCAGTACTTC | CASSVAGGPRETQYF
TRBJ2-3 | TRBD2 | TRBV24-1 | few | 15 | TGTGCCACCGGTCCTAGCGGGAGTTATTCAGATACGCAGTATTTT | CATGPSGSYSDTQYF
TRBJ2-1 | TRBD1 | TRBV24-1 | few | 18 | TGTGCCACCAGTGATAACTCTGACAGGGGGCGTAATTTGAATGAGCAGTTCTTC | CATSDNSDRGRNLNEQFF
TRBJ2-1 | . | TRBV20-1 | . | 15 | TGCAGTGCTAGAGAAAAGGGTAGCTCCTACAATGAGCAGTTCTTC | CSAREKGSSYNEQFF
TRBJ2-3 | . | TRBV7-3 | . | 13 | TGTGCCAGCAGCGCAGAGGTCACAGATACGCAGTATTTT | CASSAEVTDTQYF
TRBJ2-3 | . | TRBV5-1 | few | 13 | TGCGCCAGCAGCTTGCCCCCTTCAGATACGCAGTATTTT | CASSLPPSDTQYF
TRBJ2-5 | TRBD1 | TRBV6-5 | few | 14 | TGTGCCAGCAGTTACTCGACAGGGGGAGAGACCCAGTACTTC | CASSYSTGGETQYF
TRBJ1-5 | . | TRBV5-1 | . | 14 | TGCGCCAGCAGCCAAGACGGGGTTGGGCAGCCCCAGCATTTT | CASSQDGVGQPQHF
TRBJ2-2 | . | TRBV5-1 | few | 17 | TGCGCCAGCAGCTTGGGTGCCGGGACAACGAACACCGGGGAGCTGTTTTTT | CASSLGAGTTNTGELFF
TRBJ2-3 | TRBD2 | TRBV5-1 | . | 13 | TGCGCCAGCGGCGGGAGGGGTGGAGATACGCAGTATTTT | CASGGRGGDTQYF
TRBJ2-7 | TRBD1 | TRBV10-3 | few | 12 | TGTGCCGGGGGACAGCGTCCCTACGAGCAGTACTTC | CAGGQRPYEQYF
TRBJ2-3 | . | TRBV6-1 | . | 13 | TGTGCCAGCGGCGGGACTAGCACAGATACGCAGTATTTT | CASGGTSTDTQYF
TRBJ1-1 | . | TRBV15 | few | 13 | TGTGCCACCAGCAGAGGACCGGAGACTGAAGCTTTCTTT | CATSRGPETEAFF
TRBJ2-3 | . | TRBV3-1 | few | 15 | TGTGCCAGCAGCCATGAGGGGATGGGAACAGATACGCAGTATTTT | CASSHEGMGTDTQYF
TRBJ2-1 | TRBD1 | TRBV10-2 | . | 15 | TGCGCCAGCAGAATCCGGGACAGCTCCTACAATGAGCAGTTCTTC | CASRIRDSSYNEQFF
TRBJ2-1 | TRBD2 | TRBV25-1 | . | 17 | TGTGCCAGCAGTGAAGGGATCCTAGCGGGAGTAAGCAATGAGCAGTTCTTC | CASSEGILAGVSNEQFF
TRBJ1-5 | . | TRBV5-6 | . | 16 | TGTGCCAGCAGCCCCTGGGTGGGGGGAGACAATCAGCCCCAGCATTTT | CASSPWVGGDNQPQHF
TRBJ2-7 | . | TRBV11-1 | . | 16 | TGTGCCAGCAGCTTAGTAGAGACTAGTAAGTTTCACGAGCAGTACTTC | CASSLVETSKFHEQYF
TRBJ2-1 | . | TRBV12-3/TRBV12-4 | . | 13 | TGTGCCAGCAGTTTCGCTAGCCCGGATGAGCAGTTCTTC | CASSFASPDEQFF
TRBJ2-1 | . | TRBV12-3/TRBV12-4 | . | 14 | TGTGCCAGCAGCCCGGGGGCGACATACAATGAGCAGTTCTTC | CASSPGATYNEQFF
TRBJ1-1 | . | TRBV9 | . | 14 | TGTGCCAGCAGCCCTCGAAATTGGGGGACTGAAGCTTTCTTT | CASSPRNWGTEAFF
TRBJ2-1 | . | TRBV9 | . | 12 | TGTGCCAGCAGCGCGAGGTTAAATGAGCAGTTCTTC | CASSARLNEQFF
TRBJ2-7 | TRBD2 | TRBV5-1 | . | 17 | TGCGCCAGCAGCTTGTGGACTAGCGGGACAACTACCTACGAGCAGTACTTC | CASSLWTSGTTTYEQYF
TRBJ2-3 | TRBD2 | TRBV5-1 | once | 19 | TGCGCCAGCAGCTTGCCCCCGGGACTAGCGGGAGGGCTCACAGATACGCAGTATTTT | CASSLPPGLAGGLTDTQYF
TRBJ2-1 | . | TRBV12-3/TRBV12-4 | many | 13 | TGTGCCAGCAGTTTAGTCCCCGCGGGCGAGCAGTTCTTC | CASSLVPAGEQFF
TRBJ2-1 | TRBD2 | TRBV5-1 | . | 15 | TGCGCCTGTAACGGGGGGACCACAGACCACAATGAGCAGTTCTTC | CACNGGTTDHNEQFF
TRBJ2-7 | . | TRBV5-6 | . | 13 | TGTGCCAGCAGCTTGACCCCCGAGTACGAGCAGTACTTC | CASSLTPEYEQYF
TRBJ2-7 | . | TRBV29-1 | . | 12 | TGCAGCGTTGGGTTAGGTGCCTACGAGCAGTACTTC | CSVGLGAYEQYF
TRBJ2-5 | . | TRBV20-1 | . | 15 | TGCAGTGCTAGAGATCCCTCAATCGGCCAAGAGACCCAGTACTTC | CSARDPSIGQETQYF
TRBJ1-6 | . | TRBV18 | few | 12 | TGTGCCAGCTCACCAGTCCCGGGACCCCTCCACTTT | CASSPVPGPLHF
TRBJ2-5 | TRBD1 | TRBV2 | . | 14 | TGTGCCAGCAGTGAGCGGACAGGGACGGAGACCCAGTACTTC | CASSERTGTETQYF
TRBJ1-2 | . | TRBV6-5 | few | 12 | TGTGCCAGCAGTACTCCGGGTGGTGGCTACACCTTC | CASSTPGGGYTF
TRBJ2-1 | TRBD2 | TRBV27 | . | 19 | TGTGCCAGCAGTACGAGGACTAGCGGGAGGGCGAGCTCCTACAATGAGCAGTTCTTC | CASSTRTSGRASSYNEQFF
TRBJ1-6 | TRBD1 | TRBV12-3/TRBV12-4 | . | 13 | TGTGCCAGCAGTCGACAGGGAGGTTCACCCCTCCACTTT | CASSRQGGSPLHF
TRBJ2-7 | . | TRBV5-1 | . | 15 | TGCGCCAGCAGCTTACTTTCGGGTCGGTCCTACGAGCAGTACTTC | CASSLLSGRSYEQYF
TRBJ1-3 | . | TRBV12-3/TRBV12-4 | once | 14 | TGTGCCAGCAGTTTAATTAGACCCGGAAACACCATATATTTT | CASSLIRPGNTIYF
TRBJ2-1 | . | TRBV3-1 | . | 13 | TGTGCCAGCAGCCAAGGCCCTGCCAATGAGCAGTTCTTC | CASSQGPANEQFF
TRBJ2-7 | . | TRBV5-1 | . | 13 | TGCGCCAGCAGCTTGATGACAGGTATCGAGCAGTACTTC | CASSLMTGIEQYF
TRBJ1-5 | . | TRBV20-1 | . | 14 | TGCAGTGCTTTCGACAGTTATAGCAATCAGCCCCAGCATTTT | CSAFDSYSNQPQHF
TRBJ2-7 | . | TRBV20-1 | . | 15 | TGCAGTGCTAGTTCTCTTCGGACAGCGGACTACGAGCAGTACTTC | CSASSLRTADYEQYF
TRBJ2-1 | . | TRBV28 | . | 20 | TGTGCCAGCAGTTATGAGTACTTCGGACGCGAGGAAGGCTCCTACAATGAGCAGTTCTTC | CASSYEYFGREEGSYNEQFF
TRBJ2-5 | . | TRBV20-1 | few | 12 | TGCAGTGCTAACAGGGTTTACGAGACCCAGTACTTC | CSANRVYETQYF
TRBJ2-1 | TRBD1 | TRBV27 | few | 15 | TGTGCCAGCAGACAGGGACAGGGGAGCTACAATGAGCAGTTCTTC | CASRQGQGSYNEQFF
TRBJ2-1 | TRBD2 | TRBV6-5 | few | 16 | TGTGCCAGCAGTTACTCGGCGGGAGAAAGGAGCAATGAGCAGTTCTTC | CASSYSAGERSNEQFF
TRBJ2-2 | TRBD2 | TRBV7-2 | . | 17 | TGTGCCAGCAGCTTCGGACTAGCGGGAGGAATATCCGGGGAGCTGTTTTTT | CASSFGLAGGISGELFF
TRBJ2-6 | TRBD2 | TRBV4-1 | . | 20 | TGCGCCAGCAGCCACCGATGGACTAGCGGGAGTTTAACTGGGGCCAACGTCCTGACTTTC | CASSHRWTSGSLTGANVLTF
TRBJ2-7 | . | TRBV7-2 | . | 16 | TGTGCCAGCAGCTTAGATTGGCGGGTCTTCTCCTACGAGCAGTACTTC | CASSLDWRVFSYEQYF
TRBJ2-1 | . | TRBV5-1 | few | 15 | TGCGCCAGCAGGCAAGGGGTGATTTCCTACAATGAGCAGTTCTTC | CASRQGVISYNEQFF
TRBJ1-2 | . | TRBV5-1 | . | 13 | TGCGCCAGCAGCTTGGAAGGGACGCTTAACGTCACCTTC | CASSLEGTLNVTF
TRBJ2-1 | TRBD2 | TRBV27 | . | 16 | TGTGCCAGCAGTTTACACCTAGCGGGAGTCTACAATGAGCAGTTCTTC | CASSLHLAGVYNEQFF